The 10 T cell receptor beta chains reported below all come from one sample, sequenced in a study of cytomegalovirus exposure and HLA in healthy donors. Primers: 60 Vbeta forward and 13 Jbeta reverse. The method was immunoSEQ multiplex PCR; TCRdb's version includes in-frame clones alone and lacks a portion of them. The data hold some 150,000 clones, with roughly four fifths observed a single time. Sequenced: PBMCs. All receptors come from a woman aged 40 to 55 in good health and CMV-seronegative.

This clone occurred a few times. The CDR3 DNA follows: TGCGCCAGCAGCCAAGGCTTACCGGGACAGGGAGTAGATCCCTATAATTCACCCCTCCACTTT. Translating gives CASSQGLPGQGVDPYNSPLHF. The gene calls are TRBV4-3 and TRBJ1-6, with 9 bases lining up with TRBD1. V dropped 1 base and J dropped 2; count of bases not matched to a gene: 15. The CDR3 is 21 residues long. The germline V gene encodes CDR1 LGHNA and CDR2 YSLEER.

This clone was observed a handful of times. The chain has TRBV30 and TRBJ1-5; 10 positions match TRBD1. J gave up 5 bases and V 2 bases, and 3 bases lay outside the gene matches. The CDR3 has 14 residues. Per germline, CDR1 GTSNPN and CDR2 SVGIG (reference sequence). CDR3 sequence: CAWSLGQGYQPQHF. CDR3 in DNA: TGTGCCTGGAGTTTGGGACAGGGGTATCAGCCCCAGCATTTT.

V gene TRBV9 combines with J gene TRBJ2-2; 9 bases map to TRBD2. The CDR3 is made up of 15 amino acids. V lost 5 bases to trimming and J lost 4 bases; unmatched junction nucleotides: 6. Germline CDR1 SGDLS, CDR2 YYNGEE. CDR3 loop: CASRDFSGGTGELFF. CDR3 nucleotides: TGTGCCAGCAGGGACTTTAGCGGGGGCACCGGGGAGCTGTTTTTT.

The V gene is TRBV25-1, the J gene TRBJ2-1; unclear D gene. Between the trimmed V and J ends, which lost 4 bases and 4 bases, there was a span of 11 bases. The CDR3 spans 14 residues. The germline V gene encodes CDR1 MGHDK and CDR2 SYGVNS. The CDR3 is CASSAAAEYNEQFF. CDR3 coding DNA: TGTGCCAGCAGTGCGGCGGCAGAATACAATGAGCAGTTCTTC.

This chain connects TRBV4-3 to TRBJ1-3; the match to TRBD1 covers 8 bases. CDR1 is LGHNA, CDR2 YSLEER, per germline. The CDR3 runs 15 residues. Unmatched junction bases numbered 8, after V lost 4 bases and J lost 6 bases. The CDR3 here is CASSRILTGENTIYF. In nucleotides, the CDR3 is TGCGCCAGCAGCCGCATTCTGACAGGGGAAAACACCATATATTTT.

The chain employs TRBV7-2 and TRBJ1-5; TRBD1 aligns across 7 bases. J lost 1 base, V lost 3 bases, and 3 bases had no gene match. The germline CDR1 and CDR2 sequences are SGHTA and FQGNSA. The CDR3 length is 15 residues. The CDR3 protein is CASSLTGLSNQPQHF. Written as DNA, the CDR3 is TGTGCCAGCAGCTTGACAGGGTTGAGCAATCAGCCCCAGCATTTT.

The rearrangement uses TRBV7-8 and TRBJ2-5, with 7 bases that match TRBD2. CDR1 SGHVS and CDR2 FQNEAQ come from the germline V gene. There are 16 residues in the CDR3. Trimming cost V 1 base and J 7 bases; bases outside gene matches: 12. This CDR3 reads CASSLERLALYGTQYF. The CDR3 DNA is TGTGCCAGCAGCTTAGAAAGACTAGCCCTTTACGGGACCCAGTACTTC.

The V and J genes are TRBV29-1 and TRBJ1-2; weak D call: TRBD1 (6 bases). The CDR3 extends over 14 amino acids. Germline lookup yields CDR1 SQVTM and CDR2 ANQGSEA. Trimming took 6 bases from V and 0 from J, leaving 14 bases between them. The CDR3: CSVDGTSTNYGYTF. In DNA, the CDR3 is TGCAGCGTGGACGGGACATCAACTAACTATGGCTACACCTTC.

This rearrangement joins TRBV20-1 to TRBJ2-3; possible D gene TRBD2, 5 bases. V gave up 8 bases and J gave up 8 bases, with 14 bases separating them. The germline V gene encodes CDR1 DFQATT and CDR2 SNEGSKA (reference sequence). The CDR3 sequence is 11 residues long. CDR3 DNA: TGCAGTCCTTTCGAGGGAACTACGCAGTATTTT. It yields the protein CSPFEGTTQYF.

The chain links TRBV2 to TRBJ2-7; the match to TRBD1 covers 9 bases. The V gene's germline CDR1 is SNHLY and CDR2 FYNNEI. The CDR3 covers 18 residues. V lost 3 bases to trimming and J lost 3 bases; unmatched junction nucleotides: 15. The CDR3 DNA is TGTGCCAGCAGTGACGAAGTGAACACCGGGACAGGGATCTACGAGCAGTACTTC. This translates into CASSDEVNTGTGIYEQYF. The full variable domain, completed using reference TRBV2 and TRBJ2-7, is EPEVTQTPSHQVTQMGQEVILRCVPISNHLYFYWYRQILGQKVEFLVSFYNNEISEKSEIFDDQFSVERPDGSNFTLKIRSTKLEDSAMYFCASSDEVNTGTGIYEQYFGPGTRLTVT.